Each of the 12 T cell receptor beta chains below was sequenced from the same sample in a study of blood T cell repertoires in COVID-19. Clones were read by immunoSEQ multiplex PCR, and TCRdb kept only the in-frame ones, dropping some. The profile shows roughly 500,000 clones, around 87% of them singletons. The sample taken for sequencing was PBMCs or T cells enriched from blood (not recorded which). The receptors were gathered from a woman in her forties who had recovered from COVID-19.

The V gene is TRBV5-5, the J gene TRBJ1-5, with TRBD1 matching 8 bases. With 4 bases clipped from V and 0 bases from J, the junction kept 6 bases outside the gene matches. The length of the CDR3 is 16 residues. Germline assignment: CDR1 SGHKS and CDR2 YYEKEE (reference sequence). CDR3 region: CASSITGGGSNQPQHF. Written as DNA, the CDR3 is TGTGCCAGCAGCATTACAGGGGGGGGTAGCAATCAGCCCCAGCATTTT.

In the case of this clone: Other DNA variants within this sample encode the same CDR3. V is TRBV9 and J is TRBJ1-1; a weak D match, TRBD1 (5 bases). Trimming removed 5 bases at V and 2 bases at J, with 13 bases between. Per the germline V gene, CDR1 is SGDLS and CDR2 is YYNGEE. The CDR3 runs 14 residues. The CDR3 sequence is CASSAGQGNTEAFF. The CDR3 region has the DNA TGTGCCAGCAGTGCCGGTCAGGGTAACACTGAAGCTTTCTTT.

V is TRBV7-9 and J is TRBJ1-1; 7 bases line up with TRBD1. The CDR3 spans 14 residues. Germline V CDR1 and CDR2: SEHNR, FQNEAQ (reference sequence). Unmatched junction bases numbered 3, after V lost 5 bases and J lost 0 bases. The CDR3 DNA sequence: TGTGCCAGCAGCCCCGGACAGGTGAACACTGAAGCTTTCTTT. Its translation is CASSPGQVNTEAFF. Supplemented by reference TRBV7-9 and TRBJ1-1, the full variable domain reads DTGVSQNPRHKITKRGQNVTFRCDPISEHNRLYWYRQTLGQGPEFLTYFQNEAQLEKSRLLSDRFSAERPKGSFSTLEIQRTEQGDSAMYLCASSPGQVNTEAFFGQGTRLTVV.

DNA of the CDR3: TGCGCCAGCAGCCCCGGACTAGCGGGAGACATCTCCTACAATGAGCAGTTCTTC. This encodes CASSPGLAGDISYNEQFF. The J gene is TRBJ2-1, the V gene TRBV4-3; 13 bases are a match to TRBD2. Trimming removed 4 bases from V and 0 bases from J; junction bases left unmatched: 6. The germline gives CDR1 LGHNA, CDR2 YSLEER. The CDR3 is 18 residues long.

The chain combines TRBV20-1 with TRBJ1-1; perhaps TRBD1 as D (6 bases). This CDR3 region has 11 residues. Germline loops: CDR1 DFQATT, CDR2 SNEGSKA (reference sequence). V lost 2 bases and J lost 11, with 12 bases in between. The CDR3: CSARRTEAAFF. DNA of the CDR3: TGCAGTGCTAGAAGGACAGAGGCGGCTTTCTTT.

The chain joins TRBV5-1 to TRBJ1-1; the match to TRBD1 covers 10 bases. The germline gives CDR1 SGHRS, CDR2 YFSETQ. After removal of 2 bases from V and 1 base from J, the junction contained 8 bases not matched to a gene. The CDR3 has 17 residues. The CDR3 coding sequence is TGCGCCAGCAGCTTAACGGGACAGGGGACGGAGAACACTGAAGCTTTCTTT. Its translation: CASSLTGQGTENTEAFF.

The rearrangement joins TRBV10-3 to TRBJ1-2; 7 bases align to TRBD1. CDR3 length: 13 amino acids. CDR1 and CDR2 from the germline V gene are ENHRY and SYGVKD. J was trimmed by 0 bases and V by 10 bases; bases with no gene match: 5. This CDR3 is CASTGDPNYGYTF. CDR3 nucleotides: TGTGCCAGTACAGGGGACCCTAACTATGGCTACACCTTC.

The chain is built from TRBV7-8 and TRBJ2-2, with TRBD1 matching 7 bases. With V trimmed by 8 bases and J by 6 bases, 15 bases remained unmatched. Germline-derived CDR1 and CDR2 are SGHVS and FQNEAQ. CDR3 length equals 16 residues. This CDR3 is CASAQGVGYLSGELFF. The CDR3 DNA reads as TGTGCCAGCGCGCAGGGGGTGGGGTATCTATCCGGGGAGCTGTTTTTT.

This clone showed up many times. The same CDR3 arises from other DNA sequences in this sample as well. This rearrangement joins TRBV19 to TRBJ1-1; 8 bases line up with TRBD1. The CDR3 contains 14 residues. Trimming removed 3 bases from V and 4 bases from J; junction bases left unmatched: 4. Germline lookup yields CDR1 LNHDA and CDR2 SQIVND (reference sequence). CDR3 DNA sequence: TGTGCCAGTAGTATTAACAGGGGGGGCACTGAAGCTTTCTTT. Translation gives CASSINRGGTEAFF.

CDR3 amino acids: CASSDRGPSPYEQYF. The CDR3 nucleotides read TGTGCCAGCAGCGACAGGGGGCCATCCCCCTACGAGCAGTACTTC. This rearrangement joins TRBV11-3 to TRBJ2-7, with 10 bases fitting TRBD1. The V segment lost 5 bases and the J segment 2 bases; nucleotides outside the gene matches: 6. The length of the CDR3 is 15 residues. Germline CDR1 and CDR2: SGHNT and YENEEA.

This chain links TRBV7-2 with TRBJ2-6; TRBD1 matches 8 bases. The CDR3 is 18 amino acids. J lost 5 bases, V lost 1 base, and 10 bases had no gene match. Per the germline V gene, CDR1 is SGHTA and CDR2 is FQGNSA. CDR3 in amino acids: CASSLVPGGAFRANVLTF. The CDR3, as DNA: TGTGCCAGCAGCTTAGTTCCAGGGGGCGCGTTTAGGGCCAACGTCCTGACTTTC.

This clone was seen once. The V gene is TRBV7-2, the J gene TRBJ1-2; 7 nucleotides align to TRBD1. Germline V gene sequence: CDR1 SGHTA, CDR2 FQGNSA. The CDR3 totals 13 residues. The trim removed 5 bases at V and 2 bases at J, leaving 2 bases unmatched. The CDR3 DNA is TGTGCCAGCAGCACGACAGGGAACTATGGCTACACCTTC. Protein: CASSTTGNYGYTF.